The clone carrying this T cell receptor (beta chain) has only a few counts. Per the authors' pipeline: Quantification of nucleated cells was approximated via reference gene primer amplification. Assay: immunoSEQ multiplex PCR; the TCRdb copy retains only in-frame clones and omits some. V and J calls and clone size are as listed in that table; D and trimming were resolved from the DNA. The sample carries more than 300,000 clones, over 75% recorded once. One Seattle source followed patients from active infection through their disease course. The data are from a study of blood T cell repertoires in COVID-19. Looking at the study overall: Spain, Italy and the United States supplied samples that represented acute and convalescent COVID-19. From T cells, B-cell-depleted T cells, or PBMCs came the material, which was cDNA or gDNA.

The V and J ends lost 5 bases and 4 bases, in that order; junction bases with no gene match: 9. Germline lookup yields CDR1 LNHDA and CDR2 SQIVND (reference sequence). The CDR3 covers 16 residues. The receptor was derived from a woman aged 30 to 39 with COVID-19, enrolled during active disease. The V and J genes are TRBV19 and TRBJ1-3; TRBD1 aligns across 9 bases. Input material: peripheral blood. In DNA, the CDR3 is TGTGCCAGTAGTCCGGGGACAGGGACGGAAGGAAACACCATATATTTT. Protein product: CASSPGTGTEGNTIYF.